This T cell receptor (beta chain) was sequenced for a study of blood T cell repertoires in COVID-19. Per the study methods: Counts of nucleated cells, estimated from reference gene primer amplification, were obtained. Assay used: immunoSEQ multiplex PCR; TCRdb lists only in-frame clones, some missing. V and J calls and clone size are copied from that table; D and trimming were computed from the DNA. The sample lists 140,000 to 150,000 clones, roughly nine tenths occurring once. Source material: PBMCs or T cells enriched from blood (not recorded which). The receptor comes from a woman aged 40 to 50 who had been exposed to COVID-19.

The CDR3 loop reads CASLPGLADHNEQFF. CDR3 nucleotides: TGTGCCAGTCTACCGGGACTAGCGGACCACAATGAGCAGTTCTTC. This rearrangement joins TRBV27 to TRBJ2-1; TRBD2 agrees at 11 bases. This CDR3 has 15 amino acids. V trimming: 9 bases; J trimming: 5 bases; junction bases outside the gene matches: 9. Germline V gives CDR1 MNHEY, CDR2 SMNVEV (reference sequence).